Following are 10 T cell receptor beta chains from one sample sequenced in a study of read filtering for tumor transcriptome and immune sequencing. Molecular barcoded adaptors covering alpha/delta and beta/gamma chains were used on roughly 400 ng RNA. TCRdb called the reads again in MiXCR, with one record for every CDR3 protein. The table lists tens of thousands of distinct CDR3 sequences, 15% to 20% of them singletons. Input material: a population of CD138-negative cells sorted from bone marrow. All receptors derive from a donor at least 40 years old with multiple myeloma.

At least ten counts were recorded for this clonotype. This chain uses TRBV19 with TRBJ2-7, with 10 nucleotides matching TRBD2. The V gene's germline CDR1 is LNHDA and CDR2 SQIVND (reference sequence). The CDR3 consists of 17 residues. V lost 3 bases to trimming and J lost 2 bases; unmatched junction nucleotides: 10. The CDR3 DNA sequence: TGTGCCAGTAGTATCGGGCTAGCGGGGGTCGGCCCCTACGAGCAGTACTTC. This encodes CASSIGLAGVGPYEQYF.

Comment on this clonotype: At one end, the junction sequence differs from germline, possibly due to a read error. DNA for the CDR3: TGTGTCATCAGTGAGAGGGGAGTGAGGGTAGGAGCTTTCTTT. It specifies CVISERGVRVGAFF. V is TRBV10-3 and J is TRBJ1-1; D might be TRBD1 (5 bases). Germline V lookup: CDR1 ENHRY, CDR2 SYGVKD. This CDR3 has 14 amino acids.

This clonotype was seen ten or more times. The chain is built from TRBV5-1 and TRBJ2-7; D not resolved. CDR1 is SGHRS, CDR2 YFSETQ, per germline. This CDR3 has 15 residues. Trimming pared 4 bases from V and 2 bases from J, leaving 16 bases between. In nucleotides, the CDR3 is TGCGCCAGCAGCCTCTCGGGCCCACCAACCTACGAGCAGTACTTC. It codes for CASSLSGPPTYEQYF.

Points on this clonotype: Just one base apart from a much larger clone, this may be a read error. The rearrangement links TRBV2 to TRBJ1-1; D unresolved. Germline loops: CDR1 SNHLY, CDR2 FYNNEI. The CDR3 contains 13 residues. V gave up 8 bases and J gave up 1 base, with 11 bases separating them. CDR3 DNA sequence: TGTGCCAGCCTCCCGGACGGGAACACTGAAGCTTTCTTT. Protein: CASLPDGNTEAFF.

This clonotype has only a few counts. Written as DNA, the CDR3 is TGTGCCAGCAGTGATTCCAGGGTGATTGGCACAGATACGCAGTATTTT. This codes for CASSDSRVIGTDTQYF. The genes are TRBV6-1 and TRBJ2-3, with a weak D call TRBD1 (5 bases). The CDR3 loop spans 16 amino acids. V lost 3 bases and J 1 base, leaving 14 bases between the germline ends. The germline V gene encodes CDR1 MNHNS and CDR2 SASEGT.

This clonotype was found once. A far larger clone is off by one base, so a read error is likely. The chain joins TRBV28 to TRBJ2-7, with 7 bases fitting TRBD2. V lost 6 bases to trimming and J lost 6 bases; unmatched junction nucleotides: 11. This CDR3 comprises 14 residues. Germline values: CDR1 MDHEN, CDR2 SYDVKM. In nucleotides, the CDR3 is TGTGCCAGCAGCCCCTCGGGGGGACCCTTCGAGCAGTACTTC. Its translation is CASSPSGGPFEQYF.

This clonotype has ten or more counts. The chain uses TRBV28 and TRBJ1-2; 7 nucleotides line up with TRBD1. Germline CDR1 is MDHEN and CDR2 is SYDVKM. The CDR3 is made up of 13 amino acids. Trimming took 3 bases from V and 8 from J; bases not matched to a gene: 6. CDR3 region: CASSLKGAYGYTF. CDR3 DNA: TGTGCCAGCAGTTTGAAGGGGGCGTACGGCTACACCTTC.

The CDR3: CASSSVTGTSDTEAFF. Here the CDR3 DNA reads TGTGCCAGCAGCTCTGTGACCGGGACAAGCGACACTGAAGCTTTCTTT. The V and J genes are TRBV9 and TRBJ1-1; possible D gene TRBD1, 6 bases. The CDR3 is made up of 16 amino acids. Germline values: CDR1 SGDLS, CDR2 YYNGEE. V lost 4 bases, J lost 3 bases, and 19 bases lay in between. Using reference TRBV9 and TRBJ1-1 for the parts outside the CDR3, the full variable domain is DSGVTQTPKHLITATGQRVTLRCSPRSGDLSVYWYQQSLDQGLQFLIQYYNGEERAKGNILERFSAQQFPDLHSELNLSSLELGDSALYFCASSSVTGTSDTEAFFGQGTRLTVV.

This clonotype occurred many times. The V gene is TRBV7-2, the J gene TRBJ2-1; 11 bases align to TRBD2. The CDR3 totals 14 residues. The germline V gene has CDR1 SGHTA and CDR2 FQGNSA. V lost 3 bases and J lost 8; bases outside the gene matches: 3. Here the CDR3 DNA reads TGTGCCAGCAGCTTTAGCGGGAGGGCCTATGAGCAGTTCTTC. Protein: CASSFSGRAYEQFF.

This clonotype was observed once. A read error may produce the germline difference seen at one junction end. This chain joins TRBV6-4 and TRBJ2-1; either TRBD1 or TRBD2 may supply D (5 bases each). Germline lookup yields CDR1 MRHNA and CDR2 SNTAGT. The CDR3 has 15 amino acids. The CDR3 is CASCERGDGYNEQLF. The CDR3 DNA reads TGTGCCAGCTGTGAGAGGGGAGACGGGTACAATGAGCAGCTCTTC.